This TCR beta chain is from a study of T cell repertoires in cytomegalovirus infection (dated by TCRdb to the late 2010s). Regarding the research as a whole: Donor HLA type was relevant to the analysis, as public TCR beta signatures indicated carriage of CMV infection together with the matching HLA type.

Data came from an Illumina HiSeq 1500. Through fastp at Q25 and MiXCR, TCRdb rebuilt clones from the public reads, retaining in-frame beta chains. Entries that share a CDR3 protein sequence are merged under the most common genes and DNA. In all, the sample holds approximately 750,000 distinct CDR3 sequences, and roughly a third of those were seen once. About 2.8% of the sample lies in the top ten. This clonotype showed up just a few times. There is no known antigen for this receptor. Nothing much larger sits one base from this clone, and base qualities are not available. Study-wide findings and limitations: Carriers of CMV infection plus the relevant HLA type were discriminated by the cumulative frequency of public TCR beta family members in the study cohort and in an independent roughly 340-donor cohort. In the ex vivo response, HLA-C-restricted CMV-specific TCR beta clonotypes were dominant, and in two of eight donors the single most frequent clonotype came from this HLA-C-restricted group.

There are 16 amino acids in the CDR3, from cysteine to phenylalanine inclusive. Just CDR3 DNA is preserved here, 48 bases in frame from base 1. Deletion took 0 bases off V and 6 bases off J, with a span of 16 bases between the germline ends. Per the germline V gene (reference sequence), LNHDA is the CDR1 and SQIVND is the CDR2. Sequencing input: PBMCs. The sequence was obtained from a human donor in good health (CMV status not recorded). Some clones in this sample may be carry-over from other donors' samples. In this chain, TRBV19 is recombined with TRBJ2-3; the D gene is not confidently resolved. The CDR3 protein sequence reads: CASSIDRGALEDTQYF. In nucleotide form, the sequence is TGTGCCAGTAGTATAGATCGTGGCGCCCTCGAGGATACGCAGTATTTT.